This entry lists 3 T cell receptor beta chains sequenced from one sample in a study of shared clonotypes between healthy human individuals. The table came from immunoSEQ multiplex PCR; TCRdb's copy has only in-frame clones and leaves some out. The top ten clones hold about 0.13% of a sample with about 2 million clones, 90% to 95% of them seen once. The sequencing sample was made of naive CD4+ T cells sorted from blood. Subset in this sample: CD45RA+ positively selected. Receptors originate from a young man in good health.

This CDR3 reads CATSRSTSGSHEQFF. The CDR3 DNA is TGTGCCACCTCGCGCTCGACTAGCGGGAGCCATGAGCAGTTCTTC. The V gene is TRBV6-5, the J gene TRBJ2-1; TRBD2 aligns across 12 bases. Per the germline V gene, CDR1 is MNHEY and CDR2 is SVGAGI. V gave up 10 bases and J gave up 8 bases; unmatched junction bases: 12. The CDR3 sequence is 15 residues long.

The gene calls are TRBV6-1 and TRBJ2-3; D possibly uses TRBD1 or TRBD2 (5 bases each). Trimming took off 0 bases at V and 3 bases at J, with 13 bases between the two ends. This CDR3 spans 16 amino acids. Germline V CDR1 and CDR2: MNHNS, SASEGT. CDR3 nucleotide sequence: TGTGCCAGCAGTGAAGCCTGGGGACGGACGACAGATACGCAGTATTTT. As protein: CASSEAWGRTTDTQYF.

This clone was found once. The V gene is TRBV30, the J gene TRBJ1-5, with TRBD1 identical over 11 bases. Per the germline V gene, CDR1 is GTSNPN and CDR2 is SVGIG (reference sequence). After removal of 5 bases from V and 7 bases from J, the junction contained 4 bases not matched to a gene. The CDR3 sequence is 13 residues long. The CDR3 spells CAWGGQGGQPQHF. CDR3 nucleotide sequence: TGTGCCTGGGGGGGACAGGGGGGACAGCCCCAGCATTTT.